Shown below are 18 T cell receptor beta chains from a single sample sequenced in a study of blood T cell repertoires in COVID-19. TCRdb's table, derived via immunoSEQ multiplex PCR, lists solely in-frame clones and lacks some. The data contain about 69,000 clones, 80% to 85% of them singletons. Specimen: peripheral blood. These receptor sequences come from an elderly woman with acute or convalescent COVID-19.

CDR3 residues: CASSLREEAFF. The CDR3 DNA reads TGTGCCAGCAGCCTCCGGGAGGAAGCTTTCTTT. The genes are TRBV12-3 or TRBV12-4 and TRBJ1-1, with D unresolved. The CDR3 has 11 amino acids. Trimming pared 6 bases from V and 8 bases from J, leaving 10 bases between.

In this sample, this clone turned up a few times. The chain is built from TRBV5-1 and TRBJ1-6; D might be TRBD1 (5 bases). The V end lost 0 bases, the J end lost 9 bases, and 10 bases lay between the germline ends. The CDR3 extends over 14 amino acids. Germline V gene lookup returns CDR1 SGHRS and CDR2 YFSETQ. The CDR3: CASSLERGSSPLHF. The CDR3 DNA sequence: TGCGCCAGCAGCTTGGAAAGGGGTAGTTCACCCCTCCACTTT.

The V gene is TRBV21-1, the J gene TRBJ1-2. TRBV21-1 is a pseudogene locus. The CDR3 runs 15 residues. CDR3 loop: CASKREGRDDYGYTF. CDR3 coding DNA: TGTGCCAGCAAACGGGAGGGGAGAGATGACTATGGCTACACCTTC.

This clone has only a few counts. The chain has TRBV7-9 and TRBJ1-3, with 7 nucleotides matching TRBD1. V dropped 5 bases and J dropped 4; count of bases not matched to a gene: 5. CDR1 is SEHNR, CDR2 FQNEAQ, per germline (reference sequence). The CDR3 covers 14 residues. The CDR3 loop reads CASSPDRDGNTIYF. As DNA, the CDR3 is TGTGCCAGCAGCCCCGACAGGGACGGAAACACCATATATTTT. The variable domain in full, completed from reference TRBV7-9 and TRBJ1-3, reads DTGVSQNPRHKITKRGQNVTFRCDPISEHNRLYWYRQTLGQGPEFLTYFQNEAQLEKSRLLSDRFSAERPKGSFSTLEIQRTEQGDSAMYLCASSPDRDGNTIYFGEGSWLTVV.

The CDR3 region has the DNA TGTGCCAGCAGCCAAGGGGACAGGGGTGGCAAACTGTTTTTT. Protein: CASSQGDRGGKLFF. The chain has TRBV3-1 (or the pseudogene TRBV3-2) and TRBJ1-4; 10 nucleotides agree with TRBD1. J lost 11 bases, V lost 1 base, and 4 bases had no gene match. The germline gives CDR1 LGHDT, CDR2 YNNKEL (reference sequence). The CDR3 length is 14 residues.

On this clone: The DNA is left out, because the CDR3 cannot be placed on it with certainty; the CDR3 is given as TCRdb lists it. The same CDR3 can be traced to other DNA sequences in this sample. The chain employs TRBV9 and TRBJ2-7; the table assigns TRBD2, which was not confirmed against the DNA. The CDR3 length is 15 residues, termini included. Germline loops: CDR1 SGDLS, CDR2 YYNGEE. CDR3 region: CASSVALGAGYEQYF.

The chain joins TRBV11-2 to TRBJ1-1; 12 bases are shared with TRBD1. Unmatched junction bases numbered 4, after V lost 0 bases and J lost 8 bases. Germline V gene sequence: CDR1 SGHAT, CDR2 FQNNGV. The CDR3 runs 15 residues. The CDR3 sequence is CASSLDGTGGAEAFF. The CDR3 DNA reads TGTGCCAGCAGCTTAGATGGGACAGGGGGCGCGGAAGCTTTCTTT.

In this sample, this clone turned up a few times. This sequence joins TRBV5-1 and TRBJ1-3; possibly TRBD1 for D (6 bases). Germline V gene data show CDR1 as SGHRS and CDR2 as YFSETQ. V lost 3 bases, J lost 5 bases, and 12 bases lay in between. The length of the CDR3 is 14 residues. The CDR3 is CASSSTGNRNTIYF. The DNA of the CDR3 is TGCGCCAGCAGCTCCACAGGGAATAGAAACACCATATATTTT. The full variable domain, its missing parts supplied by reference TRBV5-1 and TRBJ1-3, is KAGVTQTPRYLIKTRGQQVTLSCSPISGHRSVSWYQQTPGQGLQFLFEYFSETQRNKGNFPGRFSGRQFSNSRSEMNVSTLELGDSALYLCASSSTGNRNTIYFGEGSWLTVV.

The chain carries TRBV21-1 and TRBJ2-7; the listed D gene, TRBD1, was not tested against the DNA. TRBV21-1 is tagged as a pseudogene. The CDR3 spans 16 residues. In DNA form, the CDR3 reads TGTGCCAGCAGCAAAGCTTTGGTACAGGGGGCCTACGAGCAGTACTTC. Amino acids: CASSKALVQGAYEQYF.

J is TRBJ1-4 and V is TRBV5-1; 9 bases fit TRBD1. Trimming took 3 bases from V and 3 from J; bases not matched to a gene: 6. This CDR3 has 16 amino acids. The germline gives CDR1 SGHRS, CDR2 YFSETQ. This chain's CDR3 is CASSSSRTGANEKLFF. The CDR3 nucleotides are TGCGCCAGCAGCTCGAGCCGGACAGGGGCTAATGAAAAACTGTTTTTT.

J is TRBJ2-1 and V is TRBV5-1; perhaps TRBD1 as D (5 bases). Germline V gene sequence: CDR1 SGHRS, CDR2 YFSETQ. Trimming shortened V by 5 bases and J by 3 bases, and 9 bases separated the two germline ends. The CDR3 covers 13 residues. For the CDR3, the DNA is TGCGCCAGCAGTCGTGACAGCTACAATGAGCAGTTCTTC. Translated, it gives CASSRDSYNEQFF.

This chain uses TRBV5-5 with TRBJ2-2, with D perhaps TRBD2 (7 bases). Trimming cost V 3 bases and J 3 bases, with 12 bases left between them. Germline loops: CDR1 SGHKS, CDR2 YYEKEE (reference sequence). The CDR3 loop spans 15 amino acids. The CDR3 nucleotides read TGTGCCAGCAGCTCCCGGGGGGCCGACACCGGGGAGCTGTTTTTT. Its translation is CASSSRGADTGELFF.

V gene TRBV6-5 combines with J gene TRBJ2-4; 9 bases line up with TRBD1. Trimming cost V 5 bases and J 6 bases; bases outside gene matches: 8. The germline V gene has CDR1 MNHEY and CDR2 SVGAGI. The CDR3 runs to 15 residues. CDR3 in amino acids: CASSPQTGGRNIQYF. The CDR3 DNA is TGTGCCAGCAGTCCACAAACAGGGGGCCGAAACATTCAGTACTTC.

This rearrangement joins TRBV5-1 to TRBJ1-5; the D is unclear. With 0 bases removed from V and 3 bases from J, the gap between germline ends came to 10 bases. CDR1 is SGHRS, CDR2 YFSETQ, per germline. This CDR3 has 15 amino acids. The CDR3 sequence is CASSLAGAPNQPQHF. In DNA, the CDR3 is TGCGCCAGCAGCTTGGCGGGAGCCCCCAATCAGCCCCAGCATTTT.

This CDR3 reads CASGLRDSNSPLHF. The CDR3 bases are TGTGCCAGTGGACTCCGGGACTCTAATTCACCCCTCCACTTT. The J gene is TRBJ1-6, the V gene TRBV19; D might be TRBD1 (5 bases). Germline V lookup: CDR1 LNHDA, CDR2 SQIVND (reference sequence). Trimming shortened V by 8 bases and J by 6 bases, and 14 bases separated the two germline ends. The CDR3 covers 14 residues.

The chain is built from TRBV19 and TRBJ1-1; tentatively, D is TRBD1 (6 bases). The CDR3 contains 15 residues. The germline gives CDR1 LNHDA, CDR2 SQIVND (reference sequence). V shed 2 bases and J shed 0 bases, with 10 bases lying between them. The CDR3 here is CASSILGAMNTEAFF. The CDR3 bases are TGTGCCAGTAGTATATTGGGGGCGATGAACACTGAAGCTTTCTTT.

V gene TRBV5-8 combines with J gene TRBJ2-1; 11 positions agree with TRBD2. The germline gives CDR1 SGHTS, CDR2 YDEGEE. The CDR3 has 16 residues. V was clipped by 0 bases and J by 3 bases; unmatched bases: 2. CDR3 protein: CASSLGLAGSYNEQFF. The DNA for the CDR3 is TGTGCCAGCAGCTTGGGACTAGCGGGGAGCTACAATGAGCAGTTCTTC.

The V call is TRBV6-6, the J call TRBJ1-5, with TRBD1 matching 10 bases. The CDR3 is made up of 16 amino acids. CDR1 and CDR2 (germline): MNHNY, SVGAGI (reference sequence). With V trimmed by 6 bases and J by 6 bases, 11 bases remained unmatched. As DNA, the CDR3 is TGTGCCAGCAGCCCCTTGGACAGGGGGAGGGTTCAGCCCCAGCATTTT. Protein: CASSPLDRGRVQPQHF.